This T cell receptor (beta chain) was documented in a study of regulatory T cells in long-lasting Graves disease. Time point: newly diagnosed GD, antithyroid drugs for less than 3 months. From RNA extracted from PBMCs, the TCR library was made. This clonotype was counted at least ten times. Losses at the gene ends were 9 bases for V and 2 bases for J; bases not matched to a gene: 11. The CDR3 loop spans 18 amino acids. CDR1 is KGHDR and CDR2 is SFDVKD in the germline V gene. Investigators prepared the TCR beta libraries by applying iRepertoire HTBI primers and Arm-PCR of CDR3 regions. TCRdb reprocessed the multiplex PCR reads with MiXCR, giving one entry per CDR3 protein. There are some 230,000 distinct CDR3 sequences in the sample; about 16% occur only once, and approximately 24% lies in the top ten.

V usage is TRBV24-1 and J usage is TRBJ2-3, with 15 nucleotides matching TRBD2. The TCR originated in a female donor with Graves disease. The specimen was peripheral blood mononuclear cells (PBMCs), collected at new diagnosis, from a patient treated with antithyroid drugs. CDR3 sequence: CATSGLAGGLQSTDTQYF. The DNA for the CDR3 is TGTGCCACCTCCGGACTAGCGGGAGGGTTACAATCCACAGATACGCAGTATTTT.